The present TCR beta chain was sequenced within a study of neoadjuvant nivolumab and ipilimumab in lung cancer. Study in general: The combination arm added day-1 ipilimumab 1 mg/kg to nivolumab 3 mg/kg on days 1, 15, 29.

This clone was detected once. Antigen specificity is unknown. Method: immunoSEQ multiplex PCR; TCRdb's copy keeps in-frame clones and lacks some. The sample gives some 25,000 clones, about 78% of which show up once; 18% is in the top ten. Study-level results: From pretherapy to surgery, tumor richness and clonality rose with dual therapy. Blood richness before therapy tracked richness in tumors resected after neoadjuvant therapy.

Looked up from germline, CDR1 is SGHRS and CDR2 is YFSETQ. This CDR3 spans 12 amino acids. Deletions cut 2 bases from V and 3 bases from J, with 6 bases between. This rearrangement joins TRBV5-1 to TRBJ2-7; D remains unclear. The receptor was derived from an adult with non-small cell lung cancer. The sample here was tumor tissue, taken after neoadjuvant nivolumab, alone or with ipilimumab, at or shortly before surgery. The DNA for the CDR3 is TGCGCCAGCAGCTTAGGGCACTACGAGCAGTACTTC. It is translated as CASSLGHYEQYF.